A selection of T cell receptor beta chains follows, all from one sample in a study of shared clonotypes between healthy human individuals. Here immunoSEQ multiplex PCR was the method, and the copy in TCRdb shows in-frame clones only, minus some. The table has approximately 650,000 clones, around 95% seen once. Material for sequencing was naive CD8+ T cells sorted from blood. Every receptor here comes from a woman aged 25 to 39 in good health. Each CDR3 is given with its conserved first and last residue. The D gene is left open where the match is weak. Some rows mark clone size as missing; the rest say once, few, many or name a class of expanded clone.

v_call	clone_size	d_call	j_call	cdr3_length	cdr3_nt	cdr3_aa
TRBV4-1	NA	TRBD2	TRBJ2-2	16	TGCGCCAGCAGCCAACCAGCGGGGGTGAACACCGGGGAGCTGTTTTTT	CASSQPAGVNTGELFF
TRBV6-6	NA	NA	TRBJ2-7	14	TGTGCCAGCAGTTACCAGGCTAGTGAAGACGAGCAGTACTTC	CASSYQASEDEQYF
TRBV28	NA	NA	TRBJ2-2	14	TGTGCCAGCTTGCTCGTCGGTCACACCGGGGAGCTGTTTTTT	CASLLVGHTGELFF
TRBV27	NA	NA	TRBJ2-1	17	TGTGCCAGCAGTTCGGCGGGGCCCATCCTCTCCTACAATGAGCAGTTCTTC	CASSSAGPILSYNEQFF
TRBV7-9	NA	TRBD1	TRBJ2-5	12	TGTGCCAGCAGCTACGACGGGACAGGTTCGTACTTC	CASSYDGTGSYF
TRBV9	NA	NA	TRBJ2-7	16	TGTGCCAGCAGCCCGACAGGGAGGCTAGCACCCTACGAGCAGTACTTC	CASSPTGRLAPYEQYF
TRBV9	once	NA	TRBJ2-3	16	TGTGCCAGCAGCGTAGGGGTAGGGAGTGGACCGGATACGCAGTATTTT	CASSVGVGSGPDTQYF
TRBV13	once	NA	TRBJ2-7	14	TGTGCCAGCAGCTGGGGGGCAAGCTCCTACGAGCAGTACTTC	CASSWGASSYEQYF
TRBV5-4	NA	TRBD2	TRBJ2-1	16	TGTGCCAGCAGCTTGGCGGGCGCGGGAGGCCTTAATGAGCAGTTCTTC	CASSLAGAGGLNEQFF
TRBV27	NA	TRBD2	TRBJ2-3	15	TGTGCCAGCAGTTTAATGGCGGGAGTCTCAGATACGCAGTATTTT	CASSLMAGVSDTQYF
TRBV2	NA	NA	TRBJ2-7	13	TGTGCCAGCAGTGCGTCTGGGGAGGACGAGCAGTACTTC	CASSASGEDEQYF
TRBV28	NA	NA	TRBJ2-2	16	TGTGCCAGCAGCCCCATGGTGCCACTGAACACCGGGGAGCTGTTTTTT	CASSPMVPLNTGELFF
TRBV29-1	NA	TRBD1	TRBJ1-2	13	TGCAGCGTAGAAATGACAGGGGCGCTCGGCTACACCTTC	CSVEMTGALGYTF